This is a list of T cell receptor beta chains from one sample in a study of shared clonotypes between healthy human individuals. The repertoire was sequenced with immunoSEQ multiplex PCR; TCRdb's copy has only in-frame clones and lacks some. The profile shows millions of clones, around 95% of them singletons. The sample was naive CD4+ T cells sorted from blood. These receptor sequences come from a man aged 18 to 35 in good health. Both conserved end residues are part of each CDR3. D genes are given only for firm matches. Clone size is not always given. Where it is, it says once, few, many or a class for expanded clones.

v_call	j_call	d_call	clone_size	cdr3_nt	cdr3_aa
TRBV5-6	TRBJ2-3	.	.	TGTGCCAGCAGCTTACAATATGGGGTGACAGATACGCAGTATTTT	CASSLQYGVTDTQYF
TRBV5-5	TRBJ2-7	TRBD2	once	TGTGCCAGCAGAGTAGCGGGAGGGCCGTACGAGCAGTACTTC	CASRVAGGPYEQYF
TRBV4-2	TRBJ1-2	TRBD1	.	TGTGCCAGCAGCCAAGATGCCGAGGGCAGGGGGCGCGGGTCCCACTATGGCTACACCTTC	CASSQDAEGRGRGSHYGYTF
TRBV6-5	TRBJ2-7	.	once	TGTGCCAGCAGTTACTCTGCCTCCTACGAGCAGTACTTC	CASSYSASYEQYF
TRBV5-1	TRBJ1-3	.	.	TGCGCCAGCAGTTTGGGCAGCTCTGGAAACACCATATATTTT	CASSLGSSGNTIYF
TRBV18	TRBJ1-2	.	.	TGTGCCAGCTCACCAGGAAGGGGAAACTATGGCTACACCTTC	CASSPGRGNYGYTF
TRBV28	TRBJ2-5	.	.	TGTGCCAGCAGCCCCGCGGGGATCCAAGAGACCCAGTACTTC	CASSPAGIQETQYF
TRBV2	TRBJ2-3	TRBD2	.	TGTGCCAGCAGTGAAAGGCTAGCGGGGGTTGATACGCAGTATTTT	CASSERLAGVDTQYF
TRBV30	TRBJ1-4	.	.	TGTGCCTGGAGTGGAGACAGAACTAATGAAAAACTGTTTTTT	CAWSGDRTNEKLFF
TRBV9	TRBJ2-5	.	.	TGTGCCAGCAGCGCAGTTGGCCCAGAGACCCAGTACTTC	CASSAVGPETQYF
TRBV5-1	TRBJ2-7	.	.	TGCGCCAGCAGCTTGGTGACGGGCCCGACCTACGAGCAGTACTTC	CASSLVTGPTYEQYF
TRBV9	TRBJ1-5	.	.	TGTGCCAGCAGCCCCCGACAAAGCAATCAGCCCCAGCATTTT	CASSPRQSNQPQHF
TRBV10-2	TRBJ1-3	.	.	TGCGCCAGCAGTGAGGATATAGGCTCTGGAAACACCATATATTTT	CASSEDIGSGNTIYF
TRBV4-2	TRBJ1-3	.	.	TGTGCCAGCAGCCAAGACAGGCCCCTAAGTGGAAACACCATATATTTT	CASSQDRPLSGNTIYF
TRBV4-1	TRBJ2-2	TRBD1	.	TGCGCCAGCAGCCAAGTCCCCCACACAGGGGGGAACACCGGGGAGCTGTTTTTT	CASSQVPHTGGNTGELFF
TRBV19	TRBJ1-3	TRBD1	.	TGTGCCAGTAATCAGGGGGGAGGAAACACCATATATTTT	CASNQGGGNTIYF
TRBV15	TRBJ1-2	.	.	TGTGCCACCAGCCCAACCCTAGGGGCGAGCTATGGCTACACCTTC	CATSPTLGASYGYTF
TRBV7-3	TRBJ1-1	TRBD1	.	TGTGCCAGCAGAAGGACAGGGCTTGACACTGAAGCTTTCTTT	CASRRTGLDTEAFF
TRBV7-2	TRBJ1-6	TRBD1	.	TGTGCCAGCAGCGTGACAGGGGCCCTGGGTAATTCACCCCTCCACTTT	CASSVTGALGNSPLHF
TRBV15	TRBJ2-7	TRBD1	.	TGTGCCACCAGCAGAGCTCAGGGGGCCCACTACGAGCAGTACTTC	CATSRAQGAHYEQYF
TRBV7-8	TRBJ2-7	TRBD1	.	TGTGCCAGCAGCCCTCGACAGGGCCCGAACTCGCAGTACTTC	CASSPRQGPNSQYF
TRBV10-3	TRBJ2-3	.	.	TGTGCCATCAGTGGCACGACCACAGATACGCAGTATTTT	CAISGTTTDTQYF
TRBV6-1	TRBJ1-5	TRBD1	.	TGTGCCAGCAGAAGGACAGGGGAAGGCAATCAGCCCCAGCATTTT	CASRRTGEGNQPQHF
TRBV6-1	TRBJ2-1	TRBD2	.	TGTGCCAGCAGGACACTAGCGGGGGGGTACAATGAGCAGTTCTTC	CASRTLAGGYNEQFF
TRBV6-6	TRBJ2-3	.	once	TGTGCCAGCTCCTCAGGGACAGATACGCAGTATTTT	CASSSGTDTQYF
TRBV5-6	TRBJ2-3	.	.	TGTGCCAGCAGCTTAACAGGGTCGGGTAATACGCAGTATTTT	CASSLTGSGNTQYF
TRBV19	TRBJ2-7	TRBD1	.	TGTGCCAGTAGAAGGACAGGGGTGGAGTACGAGCAGTACTTC	CASRRTGVEYEQYF
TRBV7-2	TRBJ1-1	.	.	TGTGCCAGCAGCCCCGTTTCATCTACGGGGGTAACTGAAGCTTTCTTT	CASSPVSSTGVTEAFF
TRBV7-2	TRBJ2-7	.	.	TGTGCCAGCAGCTTAGTTAGCCTAGCCTACGAGCAGTACTTC	CASSLVSLAYEQYF
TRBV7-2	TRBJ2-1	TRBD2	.	TGTGCCAGCCTTCTAGCGGGGGCCACCTCCTACAATGAGCAGTTCTTC	CASLLAGATSYNEQFF
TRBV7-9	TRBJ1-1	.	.	TGTGCCAGCAGCATCCTGGGGTCAGGGAGTGACACTGAAGCTTTCTTT	CASSILGSGSDTEAFF
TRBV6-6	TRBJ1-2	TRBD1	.	TGTGCCAGCAGTTCCTCCGGGACAGGGGACAGCTATGGCTACACCTTC	CASSSSGTGDSYGYTF
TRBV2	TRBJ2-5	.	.	TGTGCCAGCAGTGTGGACAGTGTAGGGACCCAGTACTTC	CASSVDSVGTQYF
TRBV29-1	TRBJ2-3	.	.	TGCAGCGTTGTGGGGTCGCTTAACACAGATACGCAGTATTTT	CSVVGSLNTDTQYF
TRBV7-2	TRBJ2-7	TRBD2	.	TGTGCCAGCAGCTTGGCGGGAGGGCCCTACGAGCAGTACTTC	CASSLAGGPYEQYF
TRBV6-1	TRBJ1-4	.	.	TGTGCCAGCTTTGGTTCTGAAAAACTGTTTTTT	CASFGSEKLFF